These 11 T cell receptor beta chains came from one sample sequenced in a study of low-dose radiotherapy and immunotherapy resistance in tumors (dated by TCRdb to between 2020 and 2023). In the paper's terms, the time point label means: before trial treatment. The data were produced on an Illumina HiSeq 2500. Superscript III and a set of TRAV- and TRBV-specific primers were used to synthesize first-strand cDNA, so that both TCRalpha and TCRbeta chains were covered. TCRs were amplified with Phusion for 15 to 20 PCR cycles using a constant-region primer together with the adapter attached to the V primers. TCRdb reworked the public reads: Q25 trimming with fastp, MiXCR clone assembly, productive beta chains retained. Every entry covers one CDR3 protein and lists the most common genes and DNA from its rows. The sample records about 60,000 distinct CDR3 sequences, under 30% of which are singletons. The top ten hold 5.5% to 6% of the sample.

The starting material was PBMCs, obtained before treatment. The receptor source for this set is a male donor with prostate cancer.

This clonotype was seen ten or more times. The chain employs TRBV3-1 and TRBJ2-2; no clear D. V was shortened by 3 bases and J by 2 bases, with 7 bases between the two germline ends. CDR3 length: 14 residues. Germline V CDR1 and CDR2: LGHDT, YNNKEL (reference sequence). The CDR3 loop is CASSQRSNTGELFF. In DNA, the CDR3 is TGTGCCAGCAGCCAGCGGAGCAACACCGGGGAGCTGTTTTTT.

Comments on this clonotype: The DNA is omitted, as the CDR3 cannot be located on it reliably, and the CDR3 follows TCRdb's listing. The chain joins TRBV10-1 to TRBJ2-2. CDR1 and CDR2 from the germline V gene are WNHNN and SYGVQD (reference sequence). Termini included, the CDR3 measures 18 amino acids. The CDR3 spells CASSEPFPWQIHRGAVFF.

This chain uses TRBV5-6 with TRBJ1-6; D not resolved. The germline CDR1 and CDR2 sequences are SGHDT and YYEEEE. This CDR3 is 16 amino acids long. Trimming left V 3 bases short and J 9 bases short, with 19 bases between. As DNA, the CDR3 is TGTGCCAGCAGCTCCCTGGGGAGGGTAGAAATTTCACCCCTCCACTTT. Protein product: CASSSLGRVEISPLHF.

Only a few counts were recorded for this clonotype. The chain recombines TRBV5-8 with TRBJ2-1; D tentatively reads TRBD1 or TRBD2 (7 bases each). CDR3 length: 16 amino acids. In germline, CDR1 is SGHTS, CDR2 YDEGEE. With 7 bases removed from V and 5 bases from J, the gap between germline ends came to 22 bases. The CDR3 protein is CASETGTTSANNEQFF. CDR3 DNA: TGTGCCAGCGAGACAGGGACCACTAGCGCTAACAATGAGCAGTTCTTC.

With regard to this clonotype: This likely traces to a read error, being one base from a far larger clone. The V gene is TRBV24-1, the J gene TRBJ2-7, with 7 bases that match TRBD1. Germline loops: CDR1 KGHDR, CDR2 SFDVKD. The CDR3 loop spans 15 amino acids. V shed 6 bases and J 3 bases; nucleotides not matched to a gene: 10. As DNA, the CDR3 is TGTGCCACCAGTCCCCCCGGGACAGTTGGCTACGAGCAGTACTTC. This translates into CATSPPGTVGYEQYF.

The chain links TRBV7-2 to TRBJ1-5; D ambiguous. Germline-derived CDR1 and CDR2 are SGHTA and FQGNSA. The CDR3 has 14 amino acids. The V gene lost 1 base and the J gene lost 6 bases, with 10 bases spanning the gap. CDR3 sequence reads: CASSLDVGSQPQHF. The CDR3 DNA sequence: TGTGCCAGCAGCTTAGACGTGGGAAGTCAGCCCCAGCATTTT.

This clonotype was counted ten times or more. V usage is TRBV7-2 and J usage is TRBJ2-7; TRBD1 might be the D (5 bases). The germline V gene has CDR1 SGHTA and CDR2 FQGNSA. The CDR3 spans 15 residues. The V and J ends lost 1 base and 7 bases respectively, with 17 bases between them. CDR3 sequence: CASSLGSGQLREQYF. Here the CDR3 DNA reads TGTGCCAGCAGCTTAGGGTCAGGGCAGTTGCGAGAGCAGTACTTC.

The table lists this clonotype with many counts. J is TRBJ2-1 and V is TRBV27, with D possibly called TRBD1 or TRBD2 (5 bases each). In germline, CDR1 is MNHEY, CDR2 SMNVEV (reference sequence). The V gene lost 8 bases and the J gene lost 6 bases, with 11 bases spanning the gap. The CDR3 has 12 residues. This CDR3 reads CASGTIINEQFF. The CDR3 DNA sequence: TGTGCCAGCGGGACCATCATCAATGAGCAGTTCTTC.

This clonotype was observed many times. The genes are TRBV15 and TRBJ2-7, with D perhaps matching TRBD1 (5 bases). Germline V gene sequence: CDR1 LNHNV, CDR2 YYDKDF (reference sequence). This CDR3 contains 15 residues. Deletions cut 0 bases from V and 7 bases from J, with 16 bases between. The chain's CDR3 is CATSRDPTTGYEQYF. The DNA of the CDR3 is TGTGCCACCAGCAGAGATCCCACCACAGGATATGAGCAGTACTTC.

The chain recombines TRBV26 with TRBJ1-2. TRBV26 is classified as a pseudogene. This CDR3 is 13 amino acids long. CDR3 nucleotides: TGTGCCAGCGAGGGAAACCCCAACTATGGCTACACCTTC. Its translation: CASEGNPNYGYTF.

This chain links TRBV6-2 or TRBV6-3 with TRBJ1-5, with D uncertain. V dropped 2 bases and J dropped 11 bases, with 13 bases sitting between them. This CDR3 region has 13 residues. Germline-derived CDR1 and CDR2 are MNHEY and SVGEGT. CDR3 DNA: TGTGCCAGCAGTTACCCCCCCTTAGAGGCCCAGCATTTT. Protein product: CASSYPPLEAQHF.